The entry below describes one T cell receptor beta chain. The antigen is unknown. The data were produced by immunoSEQ multiplex PCR, yet TCRdb's version contains in-frame clones alone and is incomplete. Among some 21,000 clones, around 78% were seen once, and the ten largest hold around 8.9%. Trimming took off 4 bases at V and 1 base at J, with 17 bases between the two ends. The CDR3 extends over 16 amino acids. Germline assignment: CDR1 MGHRA and CDR2 YSYEKL. The sample is drawn from a study of CD4+ T cells in melanoma. General study results and limits: A reported correlation linked neoantigen-specific CD4+ T cells to CD8+, macrophage and B cell function. Reportedly, melanoma neoantigen-specific CD4+ T cells showed varied differentiation states.

The sequence came from a human donor with melanoma. This sequence joins TRBV4-1 and TRBJ2-7, with D uncertain. The CDR3, as DNA: TGCGCCAGCAGCCCGCGGCCAGGCCAAGAGTCCTACGAGCAGTACTTC. Translating gives CASSPRPGQESYEQYF.